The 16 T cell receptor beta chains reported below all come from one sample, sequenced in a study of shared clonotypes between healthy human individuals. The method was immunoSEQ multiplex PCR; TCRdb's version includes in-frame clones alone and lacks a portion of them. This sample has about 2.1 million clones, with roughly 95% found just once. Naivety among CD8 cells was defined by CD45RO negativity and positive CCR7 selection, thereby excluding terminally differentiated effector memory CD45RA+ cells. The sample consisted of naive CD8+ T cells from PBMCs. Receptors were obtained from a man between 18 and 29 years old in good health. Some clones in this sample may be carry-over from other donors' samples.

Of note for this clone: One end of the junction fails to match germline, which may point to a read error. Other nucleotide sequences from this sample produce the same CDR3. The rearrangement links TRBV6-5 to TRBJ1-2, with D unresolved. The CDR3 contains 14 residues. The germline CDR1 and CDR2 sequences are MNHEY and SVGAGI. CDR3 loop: CASSYSSGRDGYTF. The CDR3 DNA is TGTGCCAGCAGTTACTCGTCCGGGAGGGATGGCTACACATTC.

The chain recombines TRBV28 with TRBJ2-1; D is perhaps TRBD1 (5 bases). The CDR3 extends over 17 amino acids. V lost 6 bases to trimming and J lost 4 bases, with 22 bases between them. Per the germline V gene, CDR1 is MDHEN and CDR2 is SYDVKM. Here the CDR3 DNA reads TGTGCCAGCAGCCACATTATCCGGGCAGGGCGATACAATGAGCAGTTCTTC. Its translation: CASSHIIRAGRYNEQFF.

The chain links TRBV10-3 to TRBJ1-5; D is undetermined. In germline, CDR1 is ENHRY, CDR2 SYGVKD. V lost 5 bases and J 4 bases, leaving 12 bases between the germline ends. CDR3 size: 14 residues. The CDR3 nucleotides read TGTGCCATCAGTCCGGGGTATCGGAATCAGCCCCAGCATTTT. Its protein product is CAISPGYRNQPQHF.

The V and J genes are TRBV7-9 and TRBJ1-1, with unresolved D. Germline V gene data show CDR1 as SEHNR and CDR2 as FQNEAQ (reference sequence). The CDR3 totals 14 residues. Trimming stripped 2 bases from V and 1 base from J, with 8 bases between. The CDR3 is CASSLTVTNTEAFF. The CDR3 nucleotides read TGTGCCAGCAGCTTAACAGTCACGAACACTGAAGCTTTCTTT.

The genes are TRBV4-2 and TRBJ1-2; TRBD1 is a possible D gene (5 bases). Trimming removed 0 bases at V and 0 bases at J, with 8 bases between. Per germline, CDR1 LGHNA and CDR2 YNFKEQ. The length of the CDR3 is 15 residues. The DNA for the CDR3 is TGTGCCAGCAGCCAAGAGACAGAACCTAACTATGGCTACACCTTC. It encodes CASSQETEPNYGYTF.

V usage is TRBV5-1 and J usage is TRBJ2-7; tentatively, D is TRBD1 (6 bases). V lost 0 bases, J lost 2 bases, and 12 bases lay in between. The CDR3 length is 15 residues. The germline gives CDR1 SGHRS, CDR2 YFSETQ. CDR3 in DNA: TGCGCCAGCAGCTTGGTCCCCACAGGGACCTACGAGCAGTACTTC. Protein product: CASSLVPTGTYEQYF.

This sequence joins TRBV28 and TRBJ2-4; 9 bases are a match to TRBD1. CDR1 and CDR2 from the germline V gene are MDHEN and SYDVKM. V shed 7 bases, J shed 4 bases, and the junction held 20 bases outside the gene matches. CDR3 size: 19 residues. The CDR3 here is CASTPTGGFYLRQKNIQYF. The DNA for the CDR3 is TGTGCCAGCACCCCAACAGGGGGCTTCTATTTGCGTCAAAAAAACATTCAGTACTTC.

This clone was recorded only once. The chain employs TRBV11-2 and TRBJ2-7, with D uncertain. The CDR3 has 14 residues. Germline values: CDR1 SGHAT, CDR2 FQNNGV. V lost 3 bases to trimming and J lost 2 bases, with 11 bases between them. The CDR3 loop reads CASSFEKIAYEQYF. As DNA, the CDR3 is TGTGCCAGCAGCTTTGAGAAGATAGCCTACGAGCAGTACTTC.

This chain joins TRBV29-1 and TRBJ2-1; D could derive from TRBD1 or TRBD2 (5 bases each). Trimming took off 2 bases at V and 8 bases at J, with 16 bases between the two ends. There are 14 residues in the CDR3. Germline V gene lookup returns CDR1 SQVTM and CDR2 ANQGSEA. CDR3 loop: CSVEFLKMGDEQFF. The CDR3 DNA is TGCAGCGTTGAATTTTTGAAAATGGGGGATGAGCAGTTCTTC.

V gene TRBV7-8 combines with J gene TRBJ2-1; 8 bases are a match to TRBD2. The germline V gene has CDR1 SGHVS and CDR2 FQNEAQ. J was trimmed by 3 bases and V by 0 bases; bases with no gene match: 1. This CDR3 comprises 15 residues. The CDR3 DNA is TGTGCCAGCAGCTTAGCTAGCGGGGACTACAATGAGCAGTTCTTC. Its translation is CASSLASGDYNEQFF.

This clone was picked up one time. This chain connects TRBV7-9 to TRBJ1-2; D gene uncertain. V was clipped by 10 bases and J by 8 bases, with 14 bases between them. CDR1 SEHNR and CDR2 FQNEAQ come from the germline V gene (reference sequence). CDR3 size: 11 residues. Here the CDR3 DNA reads TGTGCCATCCCCCTAGGGAACGGCTACACCTTC. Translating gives CAIPLGNGYTF.

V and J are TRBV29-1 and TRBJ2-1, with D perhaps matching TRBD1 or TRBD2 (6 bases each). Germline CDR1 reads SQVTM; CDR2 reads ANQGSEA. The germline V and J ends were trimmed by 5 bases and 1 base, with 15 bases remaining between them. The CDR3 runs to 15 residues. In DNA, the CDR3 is TGCAGCGTTAAGGGGGGAAGCAAGTCCTACAATGAGCAGTTCTTC. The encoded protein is CSVKGGSKSYNEQFF.

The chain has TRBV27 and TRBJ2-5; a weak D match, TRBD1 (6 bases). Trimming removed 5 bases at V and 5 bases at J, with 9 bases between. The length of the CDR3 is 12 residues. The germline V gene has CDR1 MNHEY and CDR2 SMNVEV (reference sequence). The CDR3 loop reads CASSNRAETQYF. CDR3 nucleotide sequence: TGTGCCAGCAGTAACAGGGCCGAGACCCAGTACTTC.

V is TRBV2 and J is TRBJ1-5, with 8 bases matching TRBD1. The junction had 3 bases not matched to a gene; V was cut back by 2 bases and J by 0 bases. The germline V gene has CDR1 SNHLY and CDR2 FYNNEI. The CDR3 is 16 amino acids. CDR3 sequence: CASSEQGAYSNQPQHF. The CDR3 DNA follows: TGTGCCAGCAGTGAACAGGGGGCGTATAGCAATCAGCCCCAGCATTTT.

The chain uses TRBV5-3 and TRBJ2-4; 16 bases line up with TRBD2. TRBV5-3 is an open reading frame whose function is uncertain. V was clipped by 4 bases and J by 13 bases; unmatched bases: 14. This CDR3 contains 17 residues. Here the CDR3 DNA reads TGTGCCAGAAGCCTGGGACTAGCGGGAGGGCCAAAAACAGCACAGTACTTC. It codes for CARSLGLAGGPKTAQYF.

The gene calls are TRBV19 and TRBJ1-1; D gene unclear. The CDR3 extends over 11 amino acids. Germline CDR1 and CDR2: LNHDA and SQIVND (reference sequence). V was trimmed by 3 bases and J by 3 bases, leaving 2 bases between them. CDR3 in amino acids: CASSMYTEAFF. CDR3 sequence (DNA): TGTGCCAGTAGTATGTACACTGAAGCTTTCTTT.